The rows below give T cell receptor beta chains drawn from one sample of a study of blood T cell repertoires in COVID-19. The data were produced by immunoSEQ multiplex PCR, yet TCRdb's version contains in-frame clones alone and is incomplete. The profile covers about 100,000 clones, with around nine tenths appearing a single time and 1.7% taken by the ten largest. Material for sequencing was peripheral blood. The source is a man older than 75 with acute or convalescent COVID-19. Each CDR3 is given with its conserved first and last residue. The D gene is left open where the match is weak. The listing skips clone size in some rows; elsewhere it reads once, few, many or a size class.

size	J	D	V	DNA	CDR3
once	TRBJ2-1	NA	TRBV11-3	TGTGCCAGCAGTGCCGCAGCAGGTAGCAATGAGCAGTTCTTC	CASSAAAGSNEQFF
NA	TRBJ2-5	TRBD1	TRBV19	TGTGCCAGTAGTATACGAAGGGGACAGGGCCAAGAGACCCAGTACTTC	CASSIRRGQGQETQYF
NA	TRBJ2-7	TRBD1	TRBV15	TGTGCCACCAGCAGATCCGGGACAGGGGGCGAGCAGTACTTC	CATSRSGTGGEQYF
NA	TRBJ1-6	TRBD1	TRBV5-6	TGTGCCAGCAGTCTCACGGACAGGGTTAATTCACCCCTCCACTTT	CASSLTDRVNSPLHF
once	TRBJ2-2	NA	TRBV7-9	TGTGCCATCAAGGCAGGGGAAAACACCGGGGAGCTGTTTTTT	CAIKAGENTGELFF
NA	TRBJ2-1	NA	TRBV27	TGTGCCAGCAGACAAGTGCAGGGTCAGTCCTACAATGAGCAGTTCTTC	CASRQVQGQSYNEQFF
NA	TRBJ2-7	TRBD2	TRBV28	TGTGCCAGCAGAAAAGTGGTAGCGGGAGTGGCCGAGCAGTACTTC	CASRKVVAGVAEQYF
NA	TRBJ2-2	NA	TRBV5-1	TGCGCCAGCAGCACTACAGGGACCAACACCGGGGAGCTGTTTTTT	CASSTTGTNTGELFF
once	TRBJ2-7	NA	TRBV14	TGTGCCAGCAGTCCTAACCCCTCATCTAGCGCGCAGCAGTACTTC	CASSPNPSSSAQQYF
NA	TRBJ1-1	NA	TRBV5-1	TGCGCCAGCAGCTGGGGCAGGGAAGGGACTGAAGCTTTCTTT	CASSWGREGTEAFF
NA	TRBJ2-1	NA	TRBV28	TGTGCCAGCAGTTTATTTGGGGGCGTAGGCTACAATGAGCAGTTCTTC	CASSLFGGVGYNEQFF
NA	TRBJ2-1	NA	TRBV7-9	TGTGCCAGCATGGGGGGTTCCTACAATGAGCAGTTCTTC	CASMGGSYNEQFF
NA	TRBJ2-1	NA	TRBV6-2/TRBV6-3	TGTGCCAGCAGTTCCGGACAGTACAATGAGCAGTTCTTC	CASSSGQYNEQFF
NA	TRBJ2-1	NA	TRBV6-2/TRBV6-3	TGTGCCAGCAGTCCCCGACTGCCCAATGAGCAGTTCTTC	CASSPRLPNEQFF
NA	TRBJ2-6	NA	TRBV4-3	TGCGCCAGCAGCCAAAACGTCGGAGGGAGCGGGGCCAACGTCCTGACTTTC	CASSQNVGGSGANVLTF
NA	TRBJ2-2	NA	TRBV3-1/TRBV3-2	TGTGCCAGCAGTCTAACAGGGGACTACACCGGGGAGCTGTTTTTT	CASSLTGDYTGELFF
NA	TRBJ2-7	TRBD2	TRBV6-6	TGTGCCAGCAGGAGCGGGAGAGGAACTTACGAGCAGTACTTC	CASRSGRGTYEQYF
NA	TRBJ2-1	TRBD2	TRBV18	TGTGCCAGCTCACCCCTCCTTCTAGCGGGTAGCTCCTACAATGAGCAGTTCTTC	CASSPLLLAGSSYNEQFF
NA	TRBJ2-1	NA	TRBV29-1	TGCAGCGTTGGAGGGAAGCAGTTCTTC	CSVGGKQFF
once	TRBJ2-2	TRBD2	TRBV4-3	TGCGCCAGCAGCCTTTATACTAGCGTCCCCGGGGAGCTGTTTTTT	CASSLYTSVPGELFF
NA	TRBJ1-5	NA	TRBV6-1	TGTGCCAGCAGTGAATTTCCAGATAGCAATCAGCCCCAGCATTTT	CASSEFPDSNQPQHF
once	TRBJ2-5	NA	TRBV19	TGTGCCAGTAGTACGACCCGGAGGGAGACCCAGTACTTC	CASSTTRRETQYF
NA	TRBJ1-5	NA	TRBV25-1	TGTGCCAGCAGTGAACGACAGAGCAATCAGCCCCAGCATTTT	CASSERQSNQPQHF
NA	TRBJ2-6	NA	TRBV7-3	TGTGCCAGCAGTCCTGTCCTCTCTGGGGCCAACGTCCTGACTTTC	CASSPVLSGANVLTF
NA	TRBJ2-5	NA	TRBV28	TGTGCCAGCAGTTCCTCGCGGCGAGAGACCCAGTACTTC	CASSSSRRETQYF
NA	TRBJ2-1	TRBD2	TRBV19	TGTGCCAGTAGTATAGTCGCTACTAGCGGCGGAGGTGAGCAGTTCTTC	CASSIVATSGGGEQFF
NA	TRBJ2-3	TRBD2	TRBV7-6	TGTGCCAGCAGCGCGACTAGCGGGAGCACAGATACGCAGTATTTT	CASSATSGSTDTQYF
NA	TRBJ1-2	TRBD1	TRBV27	TGTGCCAGCAGTTGGATAGGGGGCGGGGATGGCTACACCTTC	CASSWIGGGDGYTF
NA	TRBJ2-5	NA	TRBV24-1	TGTGCCACCAGTGATTTGCAGACTGGTAAAGAGACCCAGTACTTC	CATSDLQTGKETQYF
NA	TRBJ1-1	NA	TRBV19	TGTGCCAGTAGTAGTTCCGGGGGGAACACTGAAGCTTTCTTT	CASSSSGGNTEAFF
few	TRBJ2-2	TRBD1	TRBV10-3	TGTGCCATCGGTCAACGAAGACAGGGGAACACCGGGGAGCTGTTTTTT	CAIGQRRQGNTGELFF
NA	TRBJ1-2	NA	TRBV10-1	TGCGCCAGCAGTGCGCCCCACAGGACCAATAACTATGGCTACACCTTC	CASSAPHRTNNYGYTF
NA	TRBJ1-2	TRBD1	TRBV19	TGTGCCAGTAGTACAACGACAGGGGTTCGTCGAAATGGCTACACCTTC	CASSTTTGVRRNGYTF
NA	TRBJ2-3	TRBD2	TRBV6-1	TGTGCCAGCAGTGAAGCGGTAGCGGGAGGAGGCACAGATACGCAGTATTTT	CASSEAVAGGGTDTQYF
NA	TRBJ2-7	TRBD2	TRBV6-6	TGTGCCAGCAGTGGACTAGCGGTTAGCTCCTACGAGCAGTACTTC	CASSGLAVSSYEQYF
NA	TRBJ1-6	TRBD1	TRBV9	TGTGCCAGCAGCAGCCGGGACAGGGATAATTCACCCCTCCACTTT	CASSSRDRDNSPLHF
NA	TRBJ2-7	NA	TRBV5-4	TGTGCCAGCAGCCGAAACAAGCGGGACGAGCAGTACTTC	CASSRNKRDEQYF
NA	TRBJ2-7	TRBD2	TRBV18	TGTGCCAGCTCACAGTCTAGCGGGAGGCACGAGCAGTACTTC	CASSQSSGRHEQYF
NA	TRBJ2-1	NA	TRBV7-2	TGTGCCAGCAGCTTAGTTGGTCTAGCCCATGAGCAGTTCTTC	CASSLVGLAHEQFF
NA	TRBJ2-2	TRBD2	TRBV5-1	TGCGCCAGCAGCTTGACTAGCGGGGTTACCGGGGAGCTGTTTTTT	CASSLTSGVTGELFF
NA	TRBJ2-1	TRBD2	TRBV7-8	TGTGCCAGCAGCTTAGGGGCGAGAACTAGCGGGAACAATGAGCAGTTCTTC	CASSLGARTSGNNEQFF
NA	TRBJ2-2	TRBD1	TRBV27	TGTGCCAGCAGTTTAGACAGGGGGTTTACCGGGGAGCTGTTTTTT	CASSLDRGFTGELFF
NA	TRBJ2-1	TRBD2	TRBV5-8	TGTGCCAGCAGCTTGGGTTTGGGACTAGCCGTCAATGAGCAGTTCTTC	CASSLGLGLAVNEQFF
few	TRBJ1-2	NA	TRBV30	TGTGCCTGGAGTGTATCCCAGGGGCCCTATGGCTACACCTTC	CAWSVSQGPYGYTF
NA	TRBJ1-2	NA	TRBV7-2	TGTGCCAGCAGCCTGACAGAGAACTATGGCTACACCTTC	CASSLTENYGYTF
NA	TRBJ2-7	TRBD2	TRBV29-1	TGCAGCGTTGACACTAGCGGGTCTTCCTACGAGCAGTACTTC	CSVDTSGSSYEQYF
once	TRBJ2-1	TRBD2	TRBV11-3	TGTGCCAGCAGCCGGGGGGGCAACAATGAGCAGTTCTTC	CASSRGGNNEQFF
NA	TRBJ2-7	TRBD2	TRBV3-1/TRBV3-2	TGTGCCAGCAGCTCCGGGGAGGGGGAGCAGTACTTC	CASSSGEGEQYF
NA	TRBJ1-4	NA	TRBV7-8	TGTGCCAGCAGCGAAGGACAGCGGACCGCTAAACTGTTTTTT	CASSEGQRTAKLFF
NA	TRBJ1-6	TRBD1	TRBV4-2	TGTGCCAGCAGCCAGGAGGGGGCACGGTCACCCCTCCACTTT	CASSQEGARSPLHF
NA	TRBJ2-1	TRBD1	TRBV28	TGTGCCAGCAGTGAGCGGACAGGGGTTGATGAGCAGTTCTTC	CASSERTGVDEQFF
NA	TRBJ2-3	NA	TRBV12-5	TGTGCTAGTGGTTTGGAGGCTAGCGTTAGCTCTGATACGCAGTATTTT	CASGLEASVSSDTQYF
once	TRBJ2-2	NA	TRBV6-6	TGTGCCAGCAGTTACGGGCCGGGAAACACCGGGGAGCTGTTTTTT	CASSYGPGNTGELFF
once	TRBJ2-1	TRBD2	TRBV5-1	TGCGCCAGCAGCCCGGAGGGTAGCGGGAGTAATGAGCAGTTCTTC	CASSPEGSGSNEQFF
few	TRBJ2-3	TRBD2	TRBV3-1/TRBV3-2	TGTGCCAGCAGCCAAGGTCTAGCGGGAGGGATGGCAGATACGCAGTATTTT	CASSQGLAGGMADTQYF
NA	TRBJ2-3	TRBD2	TRBV11-2	TGTGCCAGCAGCTTTCAACCAGCGGGAGAGGCAGATACGCAGTATTTT	CASSFQPAGEADTQYF
few	TRBJ2-7	TRBD2	TRBV7-2	TGTGCCAGCAGCGCCCGGAGGGGGACTAGCGACTCCGAGCAGTACTTC	CASSARRGTSDSEQYF